The present T cell receptor beta chain was sequenced within a study of blood T cell repertoires in COVID-19. At the level of the study: Samples of COVID-19 (acute and convalescent) were obtained from the United States, Italy and Spain. T cells, B-cell-depleted T cells, or PBMCs provided the cDNA or gDNA that served as material.

Data came from immunoSEQ multiplex PCR; TCRdb stores just in-frame clones and leaves some out. The sample lists fewer than 400,000 clones; 90% to 95% were seen once. Participant-given clinical history determined each cohort assignment. Exposed volunteers were people who met a COVID-19 case within 2 weeks before study entry. The receptor was derived from a woman in her 30s who had been exposed to COVID-19. Sequencing was performed on PBMCs or T cells enriched from blood (not recorded which).

CDR3 sequence: CASSLAGQGENGYTF. The CDR3 DNA is TGTGCCAGCAGCTTAGCCGGACAGGGTGAGAATGGCTACACCTTC. The rearrangement joins TRBV7-9 to TRBJ1-2, with TRBD1 matching 8 bases. This CDR3 is built from 15 residues. V shed 0 bases, J shed 6 bases, and the junction held 6 bases outside the gene matches. The germline CDR1 and CDR2 sequences are SEHNR and FQNEAQ (reference sequence).